The 26 T cell receptor beta chains given below trace back to one sample, sequenced in a study of blood T cell repertoires in COVID-19. Only in-frame clones appear in the TCRdb table, and some are missing; sequencing was by immunoSEQ multiplex PCR. The table includes some 38,000 clones, approximately 85% detected once. The sequencing input was peripheral blood. Every receptor here comes from a man between 60 and 70 years old with active or convalescent COVID-19.

The chain carries TRBV7-2 and TRBJ1-4, with D possibly being TRBD1 (6 bases). CDR3 size: 15 residues. Deletions cut 3 bases from V and 4 bases from J, with 12 bases between. The germline CDR1 and CDR2 sequences are SGHTA and FQGNSA. CDR3: CASSFGTQGNEKLFF. Here the CDR3 DNA reads TGTGCCAGCAGCTTCGGGACACAGGGTAATGAAAAACTGTTTTTT. The full variable domain, rest sourced from reference TRBV7-2 and TRBJ1-4, is GAGVSQSPSNKVTEKGKDVELRCDPISGHTALYWYRQSLGQGLEFLIYFQGNSAPDKSGLPSDRFSAERTGGSVSTLTIQRTQQEDSAVYLCASSFGTQGNEKLFFGSGTQLSVL.

V and J are TRBV30 and TRBJ1-1; weak D call: TRBD1 (6 bases). The germline V and J ends were trimmed by 8 bases and 8 bases, with 21 bases remaining between them. CDR3 length equals 13 residues. Germline V lookup: CDR1 GTSNPN, CDR2 SVGIG (reference sequence). The CDR3 is CAIQWGGALEAFF. DNA of the CDR3: TGTGCCATCCAATGGGGGGGGGCGTTGGAAGCTTTCTTT.

The chain uses TRBV9 and TRBJ2-1; TRBD2 matches at 7 bases. Germline V gene sequence: CDR1 SGDLS, CDR2 YYNGEE. The CDR3 runs to 18 residues. V lost 0 bases and J lost 5; bases outside the gene matches: 14. The CDR3 loop reads CASSVGGGGRAVNNEQFF. The CDR3 coding sequence is TGTGCCAGCAGCGTAGGAGGTGGTGGGAGGGCCGTTAACAATGAGCAGTTCTTC.

This chain connects TRBV11-3 to TRBJ2-1, with 7 positions matching TRBD2. Germline lookup yields CDR1 SGHNT and CDR2 YENEEA. CDR3 length: 16 residues. With V trimmed by 3 bases and J by 0 bases, 5 bases remained unmatched. The CDR3 sequence: CASSFPGGSSYNEQFF. In nucleotides, the CDR3 is TGTGCCAGCAGCTTCCCCGGGGGGAGCTCCTACAATGAGCAGTTCTTC. Full variable domain (remainder filled in from reference TRBV11-3 and TRBJ2-1): EAGVVQSPRYKIIEKKQPVAFWCNPISGHNTLYWYLQNLGQGPELLIRYENEEAVDDSQLPKDRFSAERLKGVDSTLKIQPAELGDSAVYLCASSFPGGSSYNEQFFGPGTRLTVL.

The V and J genes are TRBV5-1 and TRBJ2-1; 7 bases are a match to TRBD1. Germline CDR1 reads SGHRS; CDR2 reads YFSETQ. V gave up 2 bases and J gave up 4 bases; unmatched junction bases: 3. The CDR3 has 14 residues. CDR3 bases: TGCGCCAGCAGCTTACCGGGACAGTACAATGAGCAGTTCTTC. It codes for CASSLPGQYNEQFF.

This sequence joins TRBV2 and TRBJ2-7; tentatively, D is TRBD1 (6 bases). V lost 3 bases and J 1 base, leaving 13 bases between the germline ends. This CDR3 contains 15 residues. Germline lookup yields CDR1 SNHLY and CDR2 FYNNEI. DNA for the CDR3: TGTGCCAGCAGTGATTGGTCAGGGGATTCCTACGAGCAGTACGTC. Translation gives CASSDWSGDSYEQYV.

This clone has a handful of counts. At one boundary the junction diverges from the germline segment, which might be a read error. The rearrangement links TRBV6-1 to TRBJ1-6, with D unclear. Germline V gene lookup returns CDR1 MNHNS and CDR2 SASEGT. The CDR3 sequence is 12 residues long. The CDR3 coding sequence is TGTGCCAGCAGTGAAGCCGGTAGGAGGCCGTTCTTT. It translates to CASSEAGRRPFF.

The chain links TRBV5-1 to TRBJ2-5; TRBD2 agrees at 8 bases. The junction had 6 bases not matched to a gene; V was cut back by 1 base and J by 1 base. The CDR3 length is 16 residues. Looked up from germline, CDR1 is SGHRS and CDR2 is YFSETQ. CDR3 residues: CASSLRPGGPQETQYF. In DNA, the CDR3 is TGCGCCAGCAGCTTGAGGCCGGGGGGGCCCCAAGAGACCCAGTACTTC.

The rearrangement links TRBV6-2 or TRBV6-3 to TRBJ2-1; D not certain. The CDR3 is 15 amino acids. Germline V gene data show CDR1 as MNHEY and CDR2 as SVGEGT. V was shortened by 2 bases and J by 1 base, with 9 bases between the two germline ends. Written as DNA, the CDR3 is TGTGCCAGCAGTTACGACACGAATTCCTACAATGAGCAGTTCTTC. Encoded protein: CASSYDTNSYNEQFF.

The chain couples TRBV7-9 to TRBJ2-1, with D perhaps given as TRBD1 or TRBD2 (5 bases each). Between the trimmed V and J ends, which lost 5 bases and 8 bases, there was a span of 19 bases. Germline assignment: CDR1 SEHNR and CDR2 FQNEAQ (reference sequence). This CDR3 spans 15 amino acids. The CDR3 protein is CASSRGGLSVDEQFF. The CDR3 nucleotides are TGTGCCAGCAGCAGGGGCGGGCTCAGCGTGGATGAGCAGTTCTTC.

The J gene is TRBJ1-6, the V gene TRBV28; 9 bases fit TRBD1. Per germline, CDR1 MDHEN and CDR2 SYDVKM. This CDR3 has 15 amino acids. Trimming cost V 5 bases and J 10 bases; bases outside gene matches: 9. The CDR3 loop reads CASSIGQGYRSPLHF. Written as DNA, the CDR3 is TGTGCCAGCAGTATCGGACAGGGGTATAGGTCACCCCTCCACTTT.

The rearrangement joins TRBV21-1 to TRBJ2-7; the table's D call, TRBD1, was not checked against the DNA. TRBV21-1 is designated a pseudogene. There are 17 residues in the CDR3. The CDR3 nucleotides are TGTGCCAGCAGCAAAGGACTTAGACAGGGTTACTCCTACGAGCAGTACGTC. This translates into CASSKGLRQGYSYEQYV.

The chain uses TRBV5-4 and TRBJ1-4; the match to TRBD1 covers 7 bases. V was pared by 4 bases and J by 6 bases, with 9 bases of the junction left unmatched. Germline CDR1 reads SGHNT; CDR2 reads YYREEE (reference sequence). The CDR3 is 15 residues long. This CDR3 is CASSIDRADYEKLFF. The CDR3 nucleotides read TGTGCCAGCAGCATCGACAGGGCCGACTATGAAAAACTGTTTTTT. Full variable domain (outside the CDR3, taken from reference TRBV5-4 and TRBJ1-4): ETGVTQSPTHLIKTRGQQVTLRCSSQSGHNTVSWYQQALGQGPQFIFQYYREEENGRGNFPPRFSGLQFPNYSSELNVNALELDDSALYLCASSIDRADYEKLFFGSGTQLSVL.

This clone was detected once. This chain links TRBV13 with TRBJ2-1; TRBD2 matches 7 bases. The CDR3 length is 14 residues. In germline, CDR1 is PRHDT, CDR2 FYEKMQ (reference sequence). Trimming took 4 bases from V and 6 from J; bases not matched to a gene: 6. The CDR3 sequence is CASSYRDYGNEQFF. CDR3 coding DNA: TGTGCCAGCAGCTACCGGGACTACGGCAATGAGCAGTTCTTC.

The chain joins TRBV6-5 to TRBJ2-2, with D unclear. CDR1 MNHEY and CDR2 SVGAGI come from the germline V gene. V lost 6 bases and J lost 4, with 9 bases in between. This CDR3 comprises 13 residues. The DNA for the CDR3 is TGTGCCAGCAGCCGAACTGTCACCGGGGAGCTGTTTTTT. This encodes CASSRTVTGELFF.

The CDR3 sequence: CASSLYWRGANTGELFF. Here the CDR3 DNA reads TGTGCCAGCAGTTTATACTGGCGGGGGGCAAACACCGGGGAGCTGTTTTTT. The V and J genes are TRBV27 and TRBJ2-2, with 8 bases lining up with TRBD2. The germline V gene has CDR1 MNHEY and CDR2 SMNVEV (reference sequence). The CDR3 consists of 17 residues. J lost 2 bases, V lost 1 base, and 6 bases had no gene match.

The V call is TRBV5-1, the J call TRBJ1-1; D uncertain. V dropped 3 bases and J dropped 2 bases, with 14 bases sitting between them. This CDR3 has 15 residues. Germline lookup yields CDR1 SGHRS and CDR2 YFSETQ. CDR3: CASSSLEGFNTEAFF. The CDR3, as DNA: TGCGCCAGCAGCTCGCTCGAGGGATTTAACACTGAAGCTTTCTTT.

J is TRBJ2-3 and V is TRBV7-2; 7 nucleotides agree with TRBD2. This CDR3 has 13 residues. Germline CDR1 and CDR2: SGHTA and FQGNSA. The V gene end was trimmed by 5 bases and the J gene end by 13 bases; junction bases not matched to a gene: 12. The CDR3 DNA reads TGTGCCAGCAGCCCGGACCAGTTGGGGGGGAAGTATTTT. Its translation is CASSPDQLGGKYF.

The chain uses TRBV30 and TRBJ2-1; 15 nucleotides line up with TRBD2. The ends lost 2 bases at V and 2 bases at J; junction bases unmatched: 4. Germline assignment: CDR1 GTSNPN and CDR2 SVGIG (reference sequence). CDR3 length: 17 amino acids. The CDR3 nucleotides read TGTGCCTGGAGTCCTCGGACTAGCGGGAGGGCCTACAATGAGCAGTTCTTC. Its translation is CAWSPRTSGRAYNEQFF.

The chain links TRBV3-1 (or the pseudogene TRBV3-2) to TRBJ2-7; no reliable D call. The CDR3 has 11 amino acids. Per the germline V gene, CDR1 is LGHDT and CDR2 is YNNKEL (reference sequence). Trimming shortened V by 3 bases and J by 4 bases, and 4 bases separated the two germline ends. The CDR3 loop is CASSHKYEQYV. In DNA, the CDR3 is TGTGCCAGCAGCCATAAATACGAGCAGTACGTC.

CDR3 nucleotide sequence: TGTGCCAGCAGCCAAGCGGGAGGTTCCAATGAGCAGTTCTTC. Protein product: CASSQAGGSNEQFF. The chain combines TRBV14 with TRBJ2-1; 7 bases line up with TRBD2. The length of the CDR3 is 14 residues. Trimming at V came to 1 base and at J to 6 bases, leaving 3 bases not matched to a gene. Germline lookup yields CDR1 SGHDN and CDR2 FVKESK.

The chain is built from TRBV5-1 and TRBJ1-1; D is uncertain. Germline values: CDR1 SGHRS, CDR2 YFSETQ. CDR3 size: 15 residues. Trimming removed 0 bases from V and 0 bases from J, with 9 bases in between. This chain's CDR3 is CASSLEEGMNTEAFF. CDR3 in DNA: TGCGCCAGCAGCTTGGAGGAGGGTATGAACACTGAAGCTTTCTTT.

The chain is built from TRBV2 and TRBJ2-1; 9 bases are a match to TRBD1. The CDR3 runs 14 residues. Germline V CDR1 and CDR2: SNHLY, FYNNEI. V dropped 7 bases and J dropped 7; count of bases not matched to a gene: 8. The CDR3 DNA follows: TGTGCCAGCAACGGCGGGACAGGGTATAATGAGCAGTTCTTC. It yields the protein CASNGGTGYNEQFF.

The chain is built from TRBV19 and TRBJ2-7, with 8 bases lining up with TRBD2. V shed 4 bases and J 2 bases; nucleotides not matched to a gene: 7. CDR3 size: 15 residues. Germline V CDR1 and CDR2: LNHDA, SQIVND (reference sequence). CDR3 sequence: CASSTKGAGAYEQYV. CDR3 DNA: TGTGCCAGTAGTACCAAAGGAGCGGGAGCCTACGAGCAGTACGTC.

The rearrangement uses TRBV23-1 and TRBJ2-3; 12 bases map to TRBD2. TRBV23-1 is recorded as an ORF, its role being uncertain. The CDR3 spans 16 residues. V shed 6 bases, J shed 3 bases, and the junction held 7 bases outside the gene matches. CDR3 amino acids: CASSLWGTSGTDTQYF. Written as DNA, the CDR3 is TGCGCCAGCAGCCTATGGGGGACTAGCGGGACAGATACGCAGTATTTT.

The chain recombines TRBV24-1 with TRBJ2-3, with 7 bases fitting TRBD1. The J segment lost 0 bases and the V segment lost 3 bases, leaving 5 bases of the junction unmatched. Germline V CDR1 and CDR2: KGHDR, SFDVKD. The CDR3 loop spans 16 amino acids. The CDR3 DNA sequence: TGTGCCACCAGTGATATGAGACAGGGCAGCACAGATACGCAGTATTTT. Protein product: CATSDMRQGSTDTQYF.